A selection of T cell receptor beta chains follows, all from one sample in a study of regulatory T cells in long-lasting Graves disease. MiXCR, applied by TCRdb to the multiplex PCR reads, yields one record per CDR3 protein. The sample yields under 500,000 distinct CDR3 sequences, 20% seen once. The sequencing used peripheral blood mononuclear cells (PBMCs), collected when the disease was refractory, from a patient treated with antithyroid drugs. All receptors derive from a female donor with Graves disease. CDR3s include the opening cysteine and the closing phenylalanine or tryptophan. The order of the fields is D gene, clone size, V gene, J gene, CDR3 protein, CDR3 DNA. D genes are given only for firm matches. The listing skips clone size in some rows; elsewhere it reads once, few, many or a size class.

>-|many|TRBV10-3|TRBJ1-1
CAISPTGSTEAFF
TGTGCCATCAGCCCGACCGGGTCCACTGAAGCTTTCTTT
>TRBD1|many|TRBV27|TRBJ1-5
CASSLTGGFNQPQHF
TGTGCCAGCAGTTTAACAGGGGGATTCAATCAGCCCCAGCATTTT
>-|few|TRBV5-6|TRBJ2-7
CASSLGQDLNRDEQYF
TGTGCCAGCAGCTTGGGGCAGGATTTAAACCGGGACGAGCAGTACTTC
>-|many|TRBV11-2|TRBJ1-6
CASSSPEPKFPYNSPLHF
TGTGCCAGCAGCTCTCCCGAGCCTAAATTTCCTTATAATTCACCCCTCCACTTT
>-|many|TRBV11-3|TRBJ2-2
CASSLAFGPANTGELFF
TGTGCCAGCAGCTTGGCTTTCGGGCCGGCGAACACCGGGGAGCTGTTTTTT
>TRBD1|many|TRBV2|TRBJ1-1
CASSEDRVVSEAFF
TGTGCCAGCAGTGAGGACAGGGTGGTCTCTGAAGCTTTCTTT
>TRBD1|-|TRBV4-1|TRBJ1-2
CASSQVPNRDREHGYTF
TGCGCCAGCAGCCAAGTCCCGAACCGGGACAGGGAGCATGGCTACACCTTC
>-|many|TRBV24-1|TRBJ2-5
CATSVGETQYF
TGTGCCACCAGTGTCGGGGAGACCCAGTACTTC
>-|few|TRBV5-6|TRBJ2-2
CASSLLRANTGELFF
TGTGCCAGCAGCTTGCTAAGGGCAAACACCGGGGAGCTGTTTTTT
>-|-|TRBV7-6|TRBJ2-2
CASSLNRDTSTGELFF
TGTGCCAGCAGCCTAAACCGGGACACCAGCACCGGGGAGCTGTTTTTT
>-|many|TRBV28|TRBJ1-1
CASRPILVEAFF
TGTGCCAGCAGACCAATTCTCGTGGAAGCTTTCTTT
>TRBD1|-|TRBV29-1|TRBJ2-7
CSVTDRASYEQYF
TGCAGCGTTACTGACAGGGCCTCCTACGAGCAGTACTTC
>TRBD2|many|TRBV27|TRBJ2-7
CASSSLAGGPREQYF
TGTGCCAGCAGTTCCCTAGCGGGAGGGCCTCGAGAGCAGTACTTC
>-|many|TRBV6-1|TRBJ1-1
CASRSLDSQDEAFF
TGTGCCAGCAGGTCACTGGACAGTCAGGATGAAGCTTTCTTT
>-|-|TRBV6-2/TRBV6-3|TRBJ2-5
CASSTGESGETQYF
TGTGCCAGCAGTACGGGGGAGAGCGGAGAGACCCAGTACTTC
>-|once|TRBV5-4|TRBJ2-2
CASSQRLVRDTGELFF
TGTGCCAGCAGCCAGCGACTAGTCCGCGACACCGGGGAGCTGTTTTTT
>TRBD1|many|TRBV20-1|TRBJ1-5
CSAITTGTGGQPQHF
TGCAGTGCTATAACTACCGGGACAGGGGGTCAGCCCCAGCATTTT
>-|-|TRBV27|TRBJ2-3
CASSPIPPDTQYF
TGTGCCAGCAGTCCTATACCGCCGGATACGCAGTATTTT
>-|many|TRBV15|TRBJ1-5
CATSRAGMAQPQHF
TGTGCCACCAGCAGAGCTGGAATGGCTCAGCCCCAGCATTTT
>TRBD1|few|TRBV2|TRBJ2-7
CASSETGAASYEQYF
TGTGCCAGCAGTGAAACAGGGGCCGCCTCCTACGAGCAGTACTTC
>-|many|TRBV28|TRBJ2-2
CASTRGRTGELFF
TGTGCCAGCACTCGTGGGAGAACCGGGGAGCTGTTTTTT
>-|-|TRBV6-1|TRBJ1-1
CATSENGYTEAFF
TGTGCCACCAGTGAAAACGGGTACACTGAAGCTTTCTTT
>-|many|TRBV6-2/TRBV6-3|TRBJ2-4
CASSSGAIQYF
TGTGCCAGCAGTTCAGGGGCCATTCAGTACTTC
>-|-|TRBV16|TRBJ2-7
CASSQSGQSYEQYF
TGTGCCAGCAGCCAATCGGGCCAGTCCTACGAGCAGTACTTC
>-|few|TRBV20-1|TRBJ2-2
CSARVGRTNTGELFF
TGCAGTGCTAGAGTCGGACGGACGAACACCGGGGAGCTGTTTTTT
>TRBD2|few|TRBV5-1|TRBJ2-3
CASSPNSGRTDTQYF
TGCGCCAGCAGCCCCAATAGCGGGCGCACAGATACGCAGTATTTT
>-|-|TRBV5-1|TRBJ2-4
CASSFSFLTAIDPAKNIQYF
TGCGCCAGCAGCTTTAGTTTCTTAACAGCGATCGACCCAGCCAAAAACATTCAGTACTTC
>-|few|TRBV7-2|TRBJ2-5
CASSLAGGGETQHF
TGTGCCAGCAGCTTAGCGGGAGGGGGAGAGACCCAGCACTTC
>TRBD2|-|TRBV7-9|TRBJ2-5
CASSLVTAGGETQYF
TGTGCCAGCAGCTTAGTTACAGCGGGAGGGGAGACCCAGTACTTC
>TRBD1|once|TRBV29-1|TRBJ2-3
CSVRPRTGTDTQYF
TGCAGCGTTCGTCCAAGGACAGGGACAGATACGCAGTATTTT
>-|-|TRBV7-9|TRBJ1-4
CASSFLDPMREKLFF
TGTGCCAGCAGCTTCTTAGATCCTATGAGGGAAAAACTGTTTTTT
>-|many|TRBV7-3|TRBJ2-7
CASSLYREYEQYF
TGTGCCAGCAGCTTGTACCGGGAATACGAGCAGTACTTC
>-|-|TRBV25-1|TRBJ2-6
CASSEYRSSGANVLTF
TGTGCCAGCAGTGAATACAGGAGCTCTGGGGCCAACGTCCTGACTTTC
>TRBD1|many|TRBV2|TRBJ1-3
CASREGGASGNTIYF
TGTGCCAGCAGGGAAGGGGGCGCTTCCGGAAACACCATATATTTT
>-|many|TRBV7-2|TRBJ2-1
CASSSPSQEQFF
TGTGCCAGCAGCTCTCCTAGTCAGGAGCAGTTCTTC